This T cell receptor beta chain was recorded in a study of T cell changes during pregnancy in multiple sclerosis. This clone appeared once. The ends lost 2 bases at V and 4 bases at J; junction bases unmatched: 15. The CDR3 is 18 amino acids. Per the germline V gene, CDR1 is MDHEN and CDR2 is SYDVKM. Generated by immunoSEQ multiplex PCR, the TCRdb table keeps only in-frame clones and is missing some. Seen here are under 110,000 clones, more than 85% observed once, and the top ten hold 2.5% to 3.5%. The rearrangement joins TRBV28 to TRBJ2-7; TRBD2 aligns across 9 bases. This TCR was sampled from a female donor with multiple sclerosis, enrolled in a pregnancy study. The sequencing here drew on peripheral blood, taken in the second trimester of pregnancy. As DNA, the CDR3 is TGTGCCAGCAGTTTAGGCGGGGTAATAGCGGGAGTCAGTTACGAGCAGTACTTC. This sequence encodes CASSLGGVIAGVSYEQYF.